A single sample is the source of the 3 T cell receptor beta chains below, sequenced in a study of blood T cell repertoires in COVID-19 (dated by TCRdb to about 2020). Preparation of the library involved the immunoSEQ multiplex PCR assay. Held by TCRdb, this immuneACCESS table contains in-frame sequences only and omits some clones. Under half of the omission traces to an unresolved V gene where checked; the cause of the rest is unknown. Present in this sample are about 53,000 clones, about 80% of which were seen just once. Of the sample, 11% to 15% is held by the ten largest clones. Source material: peripheral blood. The receptors here all came from a human donor in a cohort sampled during active COVID-19.

This chain links TRBV28 with TRBJ2-1; D is undetermined. The CDR3 has 14 residues. V was shortened by 6 bases and J by 4 bases, with 13 bases between the two germline ends. Looked up from germline, CDR1 is MDHEN and CDR2 is SYDVKM. Here the CDR3 reads CASRSDTVYNEQFF. The CDR3 DNA is TGTGCCAGCAGATCCGACACTGTGTACAATGAGCAGTTCTTC.

The chain carries TRBV4-3 and TRBJ2-7; D is perhaps TRBD2 (5 bases). The CDR3 runs 16 residues. V lost 1 base to trimming and J lost 4 bases, with 17 bases between them. Germline V gene lookup returns CDR1 LGHNA and CDR2 YSLEER. CDR3 loop: CASSQGHIETGYEQYF. The CDR3 DNA reads TGCGCCAGCAGCCAAGGGCACATCGAAACGGGGTACGAGCAGTACTTC.

This clone occurred a few times. V gene TRBV7-9 combines with J gene TRBJ2-2; a weak D match, TRBD2 (6 bases). The length of the CDR3 is 17 residues. Germline values: CDR1 SEHNR, CDR2 FQNEAQ (reference sequence). V lost 5 bases and J lost 3, with 19 bases in between. The CDR3 nucleotides are TGTGCCAGCAGCGTACTAGCACCGGACACGGACACCGGGGAGCTGTTTTTT. It is translated as CASSVLAPDTDTGELFF.